The clone carrying this TCR beta chain was detected only once. The data are from a study of blood T cell repertoires in COVID-19. Study information: Samples of COVID-19 (acute and convalescent) were obtained from the United States, Italy and Spain.

Original methodology: Reference gene primer amplification in the assay estimated nucleated cell counts. Clones were sequenced by immunoSEQ multiplex PCR, and TCRdb holds only the in-frame ones, with some missing. For V, J and clone size, that table is used; D and trimming come from the DNA. The sample carries 300,000 to 400,000 clones, about 86% recorded once. Followed longitudinally, the Seattle patients had been enrolled during active infection. CDR3 length: 15 amino acids. Trimming removed 6 bases from V and 8 bases from J; junction bases left unmatched: 13. Germline assignment: CDR1 KGHSH and CDR2 LQKENI.

Sequenced material: peripheral blood. This receptor was obtained from a woman in her sixties or seventies with COVID-19, enrolled during active disease. The chain uses TRBV18 and TRBJ1-2; 9 bases fit TRBD1. The CDR3 coding sequence is TGTGCCAGCTCGGAAAACAGGGGGCCTGCGCGGGGCTACACCTTC. It codes for CASSENRGPARGYTF. Full variable domain (missing parts from reference TRBV18 and TRBJ1-2): NAGVMQNPRHLVRRRGQEARLRCSPMKGHSHVYWYRQLPEEGLKFMVYLQKENIIDESGMPKERFSAEFPKEGPSILRIQQVVRGDSAAYFCASSENRGPARGYTFGSGTRLTVV.